The entry below describes one T cell receptor beta chain. Its cognate antigen has yet to be identified. Germline is not matched at one junction end, which may reflect a read error. The CDR3 runs 14 residues from the cysteine to the phenylalanine. Only the CDR3 DNA stays, 42 bases, in frame from base 1. Per the germline V gene, SGHDT is the CDR1 and YYEEEE is the CDR2. This specimen comes from a study of cytomegalovirus exposure and HLA in healthy donors (dated by TCRdb to the late 2010s). Regarding the study in general: An earlier analysis of several hundred of the donors reported approximately 260 Gb of sequence data and 95 million to 130 million unique TCR beta sequences obtained from some 170 million T cells. To predict cytomegalovirus infection status, the study brought together high-throughput TCR immunosequencing, statistical association of individual TCRs with disease status, and machine learning. A later genetic analysis took genome-wide SNP genotypes for 398 of the 666 donors and used that subset as a discovery cohort. An early release that covered more than 550 HLA-typed donors contained around 300 gigabases of sequencing data and about 84 million unique TCR sequences. Typing coverage varied by locus: about 629-630 donors for A, B, C, DRB1 and DQB1; about 520 for DQA1; around 610 for DPA1; more than 450 for DPB1. The T cell repertoires of 670 or so subjects were profiled by immunosequencing and related to cytomegalovirus serostatus. Besides the first cohort of 666 subjects, a separate validation cohort made up of roughly 130 different subjects was used. Both class I and class II loci were covered by HLA typing, at four-digit resolution. Across some 400 genotyped donors of the cohort, an average of approximately 240,000 unique TCR beta nucleotide sequences per donor were sequenced, and approximately 17% of those sequences were non-productive. The later analysis used no new phenotypic data to find candidate immune exposures, relying instead on TCR beta sequences and their occurrence across donors. The study aimed to test whether signatures of past pathogen exposure could be identified by cataloging public T cell receptors. In an earlier analysis of 500 to 650 of the donors, high-throughput TCR beta sequencing was used to judge whether each TCR beta V gene segment behaved as functional or pseudogenic. Among the roughly 390 genotyped donors, about 83% belonged to the genetic ancestry cluster associated with self-reported Caucasian donors. Every discovery cohort repertoire had been produced on one sequencing platform. A later analysis re-analyzed previously published TCR beta repertoires from approximately 700 donors and added high-resolution HLA genotyping to study TCR occurrence patterns. Donor age, sex, ethnicity and CMV serostatus were collected together with the repertoire data. Roughly 5 DR-DQ haplotypes were treated as single units for association and clustering because of strong linkage in the cohort.

The method behind the library was the immunoSEQ multiplex PCR assay. The multiplex PCR relied on a mix of 60 forward primers for TCR Vbeta segments and 13 reverse primers for TCR Jbeta segments. A multiplex PCR assay on genomic DNA amplified the CDR3 region of rearranged TCR beta genes. Amplified TCR beta libraries were sequenced as 87-base-pair reads on the Illumina HiSeq System. The source study handled its data this way. A later analysis counted about 80 million unique TCR beta chains across the 670 or so repertoires, and some 11 million of these chains were shared by at least two donors. Raw reads were error-corrected and collapsed into unique sequences with a nearest-neighbor algorithm that merged closely related sequences to remove PCR and sequencing errors. V, D and J gene segments were assigned by aligning CDR3 sequences to IMGT reference sequences. For a sequence to be retained, a match of at least six nucleotides was required to both a V gene segment and a J gene segment. A rearrangement counted as productive if the CDR3 had no stop codons and remained in frame with V and J, and every other rearrangement counted as non-productive. Following IMGT convention, CDR3 was defined as the stretch from the second conserved V-encoded cysteine up to the conserved J-encoded phenylalanine. In an earlier analysis of approximately 590 of the donors, sequences lacking an unambiguous match to a single V gene segment were excluded. An earlier analysis of a few hundred of the donors called V segments functional above 56.7% productive rearrangements and segregating when the between-donor standard deviation exceeded 5%. To diagnose cytomegalovirus status from the catalog of TCR beta chain sequences, a statistical classification framework was built. In a later analysis, V and J genes were assigned by comparing TCR nucleotide sequences against IMGT/GENE-DB human TR gene sequences. Using the TCRdist pipeline, a later analysis assigned CDR3 sequences along with most-parsimonious VDJ recombination scenarios. In a later analysis, every TCR beta chain was defined by the combination of its CDR3 amino acid sequence and its V-gene family, and reads without a unique V-gene family were dropped. To address suspected cross-contamination and a sequencing artifact, a later analysis removed some 620 highly shared, low-generation-probability nucleotide sequences. For each public chain, a later analysis derived a clonal expansion index from normalized ranks of inferred template counts within each repertoire. A later analysis computed generation probabilities with a VDJ recombination model fitted to out-of-frame rearrangements, and checked the results against IGoR. A later analysis scored TCR-TCR, TCR-HLA and TCR-CMV co-occurrence with hypergeometric tests, applying a repertoire-size bias correction to TCR pairs. To estimate false discovery rates, a later analysis permuted the HLA or CMV assignments 20 times. A later analysis grouped co-occurring TCRs with DBSCAN, adding TCRdist sequence similarity when clustering within HLA-allele-positive subsets. Repertoires with fewer than 30,000 or more than 120,000 public chains were left out of co-occurrence clustering, as were four to six repertoires with anomalous nucleotide sharing. Not all clones reach the TCRdb copy of this immuneACCESS table, which keeps in-frame sequences only. Checked studies attribute under half of the gap to unresolved V genes and leave the rest unexplained. That table furnishes V, J and clone size, whereas the DNA furnished D and trimming. In all, the sample holds approximately 160,000 clones, and 65% to 80% of those were seen once. The ten largest clones add up to almost 3% of the sample.

On the study overall, not on this receptor specifically: For the cohort, immune exposure information was limited to CMV serostatus. A later genetic analysis reported fewer N-insertions in productive TCRs among donors in an Asian-associated ancestry cluster than the 666-donor mean. Several of the top co-occurrence clusters appeared to be linked to parvovirus B19, influenza, CMV and Epstein-Barr virus, according to a later analysis. A further reported finding was that TCR beta sequences accurately predicted the HLA-A and HLA-B alleles for most subjects in the first cohort. A cluster of highly shared sequence variants was judged likely to represent a technical artifact of the sequencing pipeline. Compared with equally common non-associated chains, HLA-associated TCR beta chains in a later analysis were more clonally expanded and had lower generation probabilities. In a later analysis, about 17,000 TCR beta sequences were associated with specific HLA alleles at a false discovery rate of 0.05. Presence/absence analyses assumed roughly uniform sequencing depth across donors, an assumption that may not hold. This cohort had only TCR beta chains sequenced, and the lack of alpha or paired-chain data limited which features could be detected. In a later analysis, most CMV-associated TCR beta chains were found to appear HLA-restricted, with HLA associations seemingly driven largely by CMV exposure. The classifier was reported to diagnose cytomegalovirus status with high specificity and sensitivity in both the original cohort and the validation cohort. V-gene and J-gene trimming of TCR beta chains was associated with a missense DCLRE1C variant in a later genetic analysis, and the association was replicated in an independent cohort. It was suggested by the authors that the approach could potentially be generalized to other disease states and immunological phenotypes. Linkage disequilibrium might explain the correlated functional status among segregating V segments, but an unknown experimental factor could not be excluded. The 87-base-pair reads could not distinguish some IMGT-functional V segments, including TRBV6-2 and TRBV6-3, so those segments were excluded. The study listed 164 TCR beta chains as associated with cytomegalovirus. Because HLA typing was missing for some donors at each locus, association tests included only the typed subset. An earlier analysis of around 540 of the donors showed that most TCR beta V segments appeared in productive rearrangements either about 90% or about 30% of the time, which broadly matched IMGT annotations. About 17 rarely observed V segments, including chromosome 9 orphons, were excluded from the earlier analysis of some 590 of the donors because counts were too low. Assigning TCR associations to individual alleles was difficult when HLA alleles, especially DR and DQ, strongly co-occurred. Across donors, most TCR sequences were observed very rarely, whereas some public TCRs were present in many individuals. A few of the identified cytomegalovirus-associated TCR beta chains were confirmed in vitro to be specific for cytomegalovirus antigens. A later analysis found that TCR association rates varied across HLA loci, with DRB1 alleles showing the most associated TCRs and HLA-C alleles the fewest.

The cohort comprised around 690 healthy bone marrow donors. All cohort members were sampled while nominally healthy, although unrecorded immune exposures were likely present. The donor tested CMV seropositive and was one of the 289 seropositive cohort members. A peripheral blood sample was provided by each donor, and peripheral blood mononuclear cells were used for TCR beta sequencing. Genomic DNA extraction from the blood cell samples was performed with the Qiagen DNeasy Blood Extraction Kit. The source material was PBMCs. This TCR derives from a woman aged 50 to 65 in good health and CMV-seropositive. Rearrangement joined TRBV5-6 to TRBJ2-2, and TRBD1 matches 7 of the central bases. In nucleotide form, the sequence is TGTGCCGGCAGTAGGGACAGCAACACCGGGGAGCTGTTTTTT. It codes for CAGSRDSNTGELFF. The entire variable domain, with the stretches around the CDR3 drawn from the reference TRBV5-6 and TRBJ2-2 proteins, is DAGVTQSPTHLIKTRGQQVTLRCSPKSGHDTVSWYQQALGQGPQFIFQYYEEEERQRGNFPDRFSGHQFPNYSSELNVNALLLGDSALYLCAGSRDSNTGELFFGEGSRLTVL.